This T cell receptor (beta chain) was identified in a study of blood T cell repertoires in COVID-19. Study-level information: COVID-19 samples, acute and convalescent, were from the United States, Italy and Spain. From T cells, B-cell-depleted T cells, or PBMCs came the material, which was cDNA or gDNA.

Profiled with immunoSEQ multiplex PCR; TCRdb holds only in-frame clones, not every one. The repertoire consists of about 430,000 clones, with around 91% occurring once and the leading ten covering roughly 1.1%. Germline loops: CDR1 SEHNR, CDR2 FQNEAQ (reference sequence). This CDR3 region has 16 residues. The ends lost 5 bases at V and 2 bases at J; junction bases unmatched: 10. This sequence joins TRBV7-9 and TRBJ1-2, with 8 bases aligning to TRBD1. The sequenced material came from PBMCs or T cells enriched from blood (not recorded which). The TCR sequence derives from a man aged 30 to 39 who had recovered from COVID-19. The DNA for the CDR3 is TGTGCCAGCAGCCCTGAAAACAGGGGGAGAAACTATGGCTACACCTTC. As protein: CASSPENRGRNYGYTF.